This T cell receptor beta chain comes out of a study of T cell responses to AZD1222 COVID-19 vaccine. The ends lost 3 bases at V and 2 bases at J; junction bases unmatched: 15. The CDR3 is 19 amino acids. Per germline, CDR1 MNHEY and CDR2 SMNVEV (reference sequence). Sequencing used immunoSEQ multiplex PCR; TCRdb keeps in-frame clones, though not all of them. The repertoire includes about 120,000 clones, around 92% of them detected once, and 13% to 15% sits in the top ten. General study points: An increase in Spike-specific TCR breadth and depth was observed after two AZD1222 doses.

About this clone itself: Its antigen is currently unknown.

This chain joins TRBV27 and TRBJ1-2, with TRBD1 identical over 10 bases. This TCR came from an adult in good health. The source was peripheral blood, collected on day 0 of AZD1222 vaccination. The CDR3: CASSLDLQDRGAHNYGYTF. For the CDR3, the DNA is TGTGCCAGCAGTTTGGACCTCCAGGACAGGGGGGCCCACAACTATGGCTACACCTTC.